This T cell receptor (beta chain) was retrieved from a study of blood T cell repertoires in COVID-19 (TCRdb year 2020). With respect to the entire study: The collaborator samples originated in the United States, Italy and Spain and spanned the acute and convalescent phases of COVID-19. Subjects who had been exposed to COVID-19, were actively infected with it, or had recovered from it provided the deeply sampled blood TCRbeta repertoires that made up the dataset. The sample metadata nearly always contained a de-identified subject ID, COVID-19 status, age in years and sex. The repertoires were released in a freely available public database meant as a resource for research on the immune response to SARS-CoV-2. The prospective study material was composed of cDNA or gDNA derived from T cells, B-cell-depleted T cells, or PBMCs. Where HLA class I and class II types were available, the types were taken from metadata supplied by the sample provider, not from assay-based typing. Samples came from the ongoing ImmuneRACE study (first 160 participants) plus 1,254 subjects from 6 global collaborators.

Study-level results and caveats: The quantity of clinical and demographic metadata differed by source and by participant and was supplied without curation.

V is clipped by 1 base and J by 5 bases, and the sequence between their germline boundaries is 9 bases long. CDR1 and CDR2, looked up from the germline V gene, are KGHSH and LQKENI. Taken from cysteine to phenylalanine, the CDR3 has 14 residues. CDR3 DNA is the only sequence kept; it has 42 bases, read in frame from the first base. Enrolling through a virtual design, the prospective study's participants ranged in age from roughly 18 to 90 years and lived across about two dozen United States geographic areas. Cohort assignment in the prospective study relied on participant-reported clinical history from a screening survey and a study questionnaire. Recovered participants in ImmuneRACE Cohort 3 were defined as having two consecutive negative NP/OP PCR tests, clearance from a healthcare professional, or resolution of symptoms. Each participant in the prospective study had whole blood, serum and a nasopharyngeal or oropharyngeal swab collected by mobile phlebotomists. Over a 2-month period, participants in the prospective study had the option of providing additional blood draws and questionnaires. Prospective study blood samples were shipped either frozen or at room temperature before DNA extraction.

This clone has more than one count but fewer than ten. Its antigen specificity is not known. The sample holds no much larger clone one base away, and base qualities are not on file. The immunoSEQ Assay, a bias-controlled multiplex PCR, was used to amplify TCRbeta CDR3 regions from genomic DNA. The paper's processing steps were these. Nucleated cell counts per sample were estimated from amplification of reference gene primers within the assay. To quantify the absolute abundance of each unique TCRbeta CDR3 rearrangement, sequence reads were collapsed and filtered. For each sample, productive Simpson clonality was calculated as the square root of Simpson's diversity index over productive rearrangements. TCRdb holds this immuneACCESS table with in-frame rearrangements only. Some clones are missing; in checked studies, unresolved V genes explain under half, and the rest has no known cause. The V and J calls and clone size are taken from that table; D and trimming were inferred from the DNA. The sample table lists a few hundred thousand clones, approximately 80% of them with a count of one. The ten largest clones capture 3% to 4% of the sample.

In this chain, TRBV18 is recombined with TRBJ2-1, with a tentative D gene TRBD1 over 5 matching bases. The source is a woman aged 55-69 years who had recovered from COVID-19. Material: PBMCs or T cells enriched from blood (not recorded which). The DNA reads as follows: TGTGCCAGCTCACCACAGGGGTCCGACAATGAGCAGTTCTTC. Its amino acids are CASSPQGSDNEQFF.